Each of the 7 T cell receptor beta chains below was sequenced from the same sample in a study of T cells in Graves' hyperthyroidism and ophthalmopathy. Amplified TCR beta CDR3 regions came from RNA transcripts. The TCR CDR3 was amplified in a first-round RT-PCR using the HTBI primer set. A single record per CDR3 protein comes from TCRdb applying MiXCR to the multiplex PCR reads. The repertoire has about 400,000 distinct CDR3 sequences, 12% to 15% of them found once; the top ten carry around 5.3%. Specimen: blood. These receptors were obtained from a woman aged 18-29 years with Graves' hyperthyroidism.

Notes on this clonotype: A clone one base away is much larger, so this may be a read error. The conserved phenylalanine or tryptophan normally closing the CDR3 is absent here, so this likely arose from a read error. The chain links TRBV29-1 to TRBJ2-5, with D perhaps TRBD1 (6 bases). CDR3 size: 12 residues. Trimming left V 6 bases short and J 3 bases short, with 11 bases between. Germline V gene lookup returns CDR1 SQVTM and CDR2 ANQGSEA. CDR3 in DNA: TGCAGCGTCTCTTACAGGGAAGAGACCCAGTACCTC. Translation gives CSVSYREETQYL.

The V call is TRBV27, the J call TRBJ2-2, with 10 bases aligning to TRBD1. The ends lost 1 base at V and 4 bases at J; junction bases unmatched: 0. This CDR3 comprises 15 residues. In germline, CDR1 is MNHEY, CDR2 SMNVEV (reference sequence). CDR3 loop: CASSLWTGGTGELFF. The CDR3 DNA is TGTGCCAGCAGTTTATGGACAGGGGGCACCGGGGAGCTGTTTTTT.

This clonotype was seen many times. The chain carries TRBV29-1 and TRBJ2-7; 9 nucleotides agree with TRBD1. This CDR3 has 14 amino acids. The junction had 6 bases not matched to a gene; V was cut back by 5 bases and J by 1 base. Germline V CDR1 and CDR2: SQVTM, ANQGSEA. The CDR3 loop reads CSVRTGTGSYEQYF. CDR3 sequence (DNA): TGCAGCGTTCGTACCGGGACAGGGTCCTACGAGCAGTACTTC.

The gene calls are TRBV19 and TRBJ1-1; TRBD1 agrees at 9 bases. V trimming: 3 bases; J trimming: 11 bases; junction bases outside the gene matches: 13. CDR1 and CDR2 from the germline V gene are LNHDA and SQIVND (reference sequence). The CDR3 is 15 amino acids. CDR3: CASSILGQGRRTAFF. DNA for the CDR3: TGTGCCAGTAGTATCCTGGGACAGGGAAGGCGAACGGCTTTCTTT. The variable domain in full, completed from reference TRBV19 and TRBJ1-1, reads DGGITQSPKYLFRKEGQNVTLSCEQNLNHDAMYWYRQDPGQGLRLIYYSQIVNDFQKGDIAEGYSVSREKKESFPLTVTSAQKNPTAFYLCASSILGQGRRTAFFGQGTRLTVV.

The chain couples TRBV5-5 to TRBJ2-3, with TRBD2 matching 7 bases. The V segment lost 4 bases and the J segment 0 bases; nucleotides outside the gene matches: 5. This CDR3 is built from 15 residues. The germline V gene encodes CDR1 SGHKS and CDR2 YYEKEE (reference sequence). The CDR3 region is CASSQLASSTDTQYF. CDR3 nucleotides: TGTGCCAGCAGCCAACTAGCGTCTAGCACAGATACGCAGTATTTT.

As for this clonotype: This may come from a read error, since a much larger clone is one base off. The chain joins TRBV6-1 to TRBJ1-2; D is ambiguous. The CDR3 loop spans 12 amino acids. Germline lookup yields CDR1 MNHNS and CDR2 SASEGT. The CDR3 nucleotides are TGTGCCAGCAGCGTCCGCACCAATGGCTTCACCTTC. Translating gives CASSVRTNGFTF.

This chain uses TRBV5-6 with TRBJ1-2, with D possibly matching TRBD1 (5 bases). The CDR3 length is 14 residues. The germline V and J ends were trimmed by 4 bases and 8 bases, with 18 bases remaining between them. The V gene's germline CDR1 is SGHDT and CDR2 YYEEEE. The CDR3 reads CASSRPPFWGGYTF. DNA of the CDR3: TGTGCCAGCAGCCGCCCGCCCTTTTGGGGGGGCTACACCTTC.